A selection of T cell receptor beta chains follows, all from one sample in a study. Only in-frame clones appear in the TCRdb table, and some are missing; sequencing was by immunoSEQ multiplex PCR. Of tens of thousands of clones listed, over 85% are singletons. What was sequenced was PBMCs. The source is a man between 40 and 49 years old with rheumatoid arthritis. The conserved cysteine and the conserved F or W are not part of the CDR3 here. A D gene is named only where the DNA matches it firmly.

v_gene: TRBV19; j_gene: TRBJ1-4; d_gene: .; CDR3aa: ASSLIRSGGEKLF
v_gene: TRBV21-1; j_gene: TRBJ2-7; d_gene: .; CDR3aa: ASSKEGGYYEQY
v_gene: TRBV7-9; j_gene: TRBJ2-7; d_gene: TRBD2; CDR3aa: ASSSGLAGPYEQY
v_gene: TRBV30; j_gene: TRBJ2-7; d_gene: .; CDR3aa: AWSPRSYEQY
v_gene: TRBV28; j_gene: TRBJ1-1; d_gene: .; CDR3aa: ASGGSTNTEAF
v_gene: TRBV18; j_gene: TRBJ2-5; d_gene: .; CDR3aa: ASSPNLGETQY
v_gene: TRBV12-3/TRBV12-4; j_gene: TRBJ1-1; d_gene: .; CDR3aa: ASRKEDWEAF
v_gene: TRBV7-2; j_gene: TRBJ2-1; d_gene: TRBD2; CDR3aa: ASSLGLAEYNEQF
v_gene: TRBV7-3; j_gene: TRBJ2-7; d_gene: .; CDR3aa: ASSLGRGYEQY
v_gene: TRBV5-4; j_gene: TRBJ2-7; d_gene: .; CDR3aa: ASSRTPGVVRVGSYEQY
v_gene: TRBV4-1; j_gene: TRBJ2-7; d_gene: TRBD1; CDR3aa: ASSQDPWTGVRAYEQY
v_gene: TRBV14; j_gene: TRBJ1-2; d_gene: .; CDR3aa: ASSQIPHGYT
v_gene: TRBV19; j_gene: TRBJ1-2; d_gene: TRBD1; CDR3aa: ASRPTGGSNYGYT
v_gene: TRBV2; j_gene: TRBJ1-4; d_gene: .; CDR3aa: ASSRSQATNEKLF
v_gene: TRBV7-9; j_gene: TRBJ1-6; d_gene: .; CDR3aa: ASSRLRVKNSPLH
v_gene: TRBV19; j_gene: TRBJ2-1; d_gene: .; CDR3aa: ASSIADGSKWNEQF
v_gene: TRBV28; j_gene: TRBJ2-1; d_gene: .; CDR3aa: ASSPGSYNEQF
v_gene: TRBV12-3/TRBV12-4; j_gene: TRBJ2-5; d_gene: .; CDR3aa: ASSLAHETQY
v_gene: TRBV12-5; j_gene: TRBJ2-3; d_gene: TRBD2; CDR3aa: ASGTTSGGWGTQY
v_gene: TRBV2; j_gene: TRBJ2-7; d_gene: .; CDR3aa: ASRVGRGSYEQY
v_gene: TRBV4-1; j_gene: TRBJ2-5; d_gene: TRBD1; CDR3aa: ASSHLYRDSQETQY
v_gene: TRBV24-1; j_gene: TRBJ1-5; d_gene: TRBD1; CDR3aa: ATSDGTGRPQH
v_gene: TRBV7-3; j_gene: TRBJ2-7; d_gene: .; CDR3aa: ASSLSRGDEQY
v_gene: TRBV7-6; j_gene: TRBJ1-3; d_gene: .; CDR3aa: ASSLSGSGNTIY
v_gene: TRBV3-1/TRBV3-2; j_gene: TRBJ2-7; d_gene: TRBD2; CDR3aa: ASSQRTSGNEQY
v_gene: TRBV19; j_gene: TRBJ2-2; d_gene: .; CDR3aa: ASSMVADSNTGELF
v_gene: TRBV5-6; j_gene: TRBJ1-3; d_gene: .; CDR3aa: ASSAPFSGNTIY
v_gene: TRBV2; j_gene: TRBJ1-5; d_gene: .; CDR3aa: ASKRGLSNQPQH
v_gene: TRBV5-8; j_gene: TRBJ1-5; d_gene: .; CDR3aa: ASSLEPGFGNQPQH
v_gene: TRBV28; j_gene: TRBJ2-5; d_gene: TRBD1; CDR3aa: ASRGQGEETQY
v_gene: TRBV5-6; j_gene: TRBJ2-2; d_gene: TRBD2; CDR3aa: ASSLEGAGGTGELF
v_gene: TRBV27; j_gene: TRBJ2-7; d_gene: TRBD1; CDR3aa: ASSLGTGNPYEQY
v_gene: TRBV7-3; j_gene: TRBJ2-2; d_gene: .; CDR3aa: ASSLGTSTGELF
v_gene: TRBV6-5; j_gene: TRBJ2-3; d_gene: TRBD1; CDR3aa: ASSYDRATDTQY
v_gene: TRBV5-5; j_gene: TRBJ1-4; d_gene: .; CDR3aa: ASSLPGGAEKLF
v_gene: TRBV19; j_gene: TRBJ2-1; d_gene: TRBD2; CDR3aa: ASSPRGGPLSNEQF
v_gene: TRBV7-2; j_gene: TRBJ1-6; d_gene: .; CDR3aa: ASSLEFSPLH
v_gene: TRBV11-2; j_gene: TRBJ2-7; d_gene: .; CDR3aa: ASSQIYEQY
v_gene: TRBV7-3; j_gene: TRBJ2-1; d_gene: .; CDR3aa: ASSDGQSYNEQF
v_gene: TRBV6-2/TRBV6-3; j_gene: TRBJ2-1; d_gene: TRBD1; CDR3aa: ASSYRQGAINEQF
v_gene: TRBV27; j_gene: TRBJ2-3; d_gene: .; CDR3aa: ASSLSEWGTDTQY
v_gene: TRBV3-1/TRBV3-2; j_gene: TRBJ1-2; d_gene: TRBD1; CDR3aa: ASRLQGEGGYT
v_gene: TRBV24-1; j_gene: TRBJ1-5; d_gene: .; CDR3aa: ATSDRRDQPQH
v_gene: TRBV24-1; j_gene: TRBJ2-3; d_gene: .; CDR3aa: ATSGKGSTDTQY
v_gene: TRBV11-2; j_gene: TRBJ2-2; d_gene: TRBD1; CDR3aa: ATPGQGSAGELF
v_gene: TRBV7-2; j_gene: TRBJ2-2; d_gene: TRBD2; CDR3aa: ASSLFPAGGPSTGELF
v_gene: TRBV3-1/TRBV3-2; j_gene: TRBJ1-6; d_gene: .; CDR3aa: ASSPDNFYNSPLH
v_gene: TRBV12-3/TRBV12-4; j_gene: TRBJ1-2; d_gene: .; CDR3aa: ASSLNQGGGYT
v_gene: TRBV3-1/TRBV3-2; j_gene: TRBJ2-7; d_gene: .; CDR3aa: ASSQVSEQY
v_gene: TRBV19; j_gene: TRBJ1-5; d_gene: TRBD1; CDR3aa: ASSIGLQGASNQPQH
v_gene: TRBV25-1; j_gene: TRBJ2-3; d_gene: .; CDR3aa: ASSEGWDTQY
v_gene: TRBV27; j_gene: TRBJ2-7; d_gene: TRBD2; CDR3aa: ASKTTSGYSYEQY
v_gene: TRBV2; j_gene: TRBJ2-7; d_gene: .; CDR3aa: ASSPWGRGANYEQY
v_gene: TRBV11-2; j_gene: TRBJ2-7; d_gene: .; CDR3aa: ASSSLVQY
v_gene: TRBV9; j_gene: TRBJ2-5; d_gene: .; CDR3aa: ASSVGGETQY
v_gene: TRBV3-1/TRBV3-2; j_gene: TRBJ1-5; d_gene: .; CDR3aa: ASSQTTANQPQH
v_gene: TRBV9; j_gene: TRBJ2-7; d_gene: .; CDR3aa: ASSVGGRGLTEQY
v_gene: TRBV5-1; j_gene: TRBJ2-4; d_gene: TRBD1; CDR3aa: ASSPTGEVIQY
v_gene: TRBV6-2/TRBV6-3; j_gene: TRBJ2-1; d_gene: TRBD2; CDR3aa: ASSFRPRTSGNNEQF